Below are 21 T cell receptor beta chains sequenced from a single sample in a study of blood T cell repertoires in COVID-19. Profiled with immunoSEQ multiplex PCR; TCRdb holds only in-frame clones, not every one. The sample records tens of thousands of clones, around 79% being singletons. The specimen sequenced was peripheral blood. These receptors were collected from a man aged 55 to 70 with acute or convalescent COVID-19.

There are a few counts of this clone. The chain carries TRBV23-1 and TRBJ2-5; perhaps TRBD1 as D (7 bases). TRBV23-1 is known as an ORF, though its function is uncertain. This CDR3 spans 16 amino acids. V lost 3 bases and J lost 2, with 16 bases in between. The CDR3 DNA follows: TGCGCCAGCAGTCATGAGGCGGGACAGCCTCAAGAGACCCAGTACTTC. Its translation is CASSHEAGQPQETQYF.

The J gene is TRBJ1-2, the V gene TRBV30, with D uncertain. Trimming shortened V by 2 bases and J by 4 bases, and 8 bases separated the two germline ends. The V gene's germline CDR1 is GTSNPN and CDR2 SVGIG (reference sequence). This CDR3 has 12 residues. CDR3 in DNA: TGTGCCTGGAGTCGGGAGGTCTATGGCTACACCTTC. Translating it yields CAWSREVYGYTF.

A single count supports this clone. The V gene is TRBV5-5, the J gene TRBJ2-3, with D possibly matching TRBD2 (6 bases). The CDR3 runs 14 residues. V gave up 0 bases and J gave up 2 bases, with 7 bases separating them. The V gene's germline CDR1 is SGHKS and CDR2 YYEKEE (reference sequence). In nucleotides, the CDR3 is TGTGCCAGCAGCTTGGCACTAGCCACAGATACGCAGTATTTT. Amino acid sequence: CASSLALATDTQYF.

This chain connects TRBV30 to TRBJ2-7; TRBD1 might be the D (6 bases). Germline V gives CDR1 GTSNPN, CDR2 SVGIG (reference sequence). The CDR3 runs 14 residues. V lost 5 bases, J lost 2 bases, and 16 bases lay in between. The CDR3 sequence is CAWAYTGSPYEQYV. Written as DNA, the CDR3 is TGTGCCTGGGCATACACAGGGTCCCCCTACGAGCAGTACGTC.

This chain connects TRBV7-2 to TRBJ2-7, with D possibly matching TRBD2 (6 bases). The ends were cut back, 0 bases at V and 2 bases at J, with 11 bases in the middle. The V gene's germline CDR1 is SGHTA and CDR2 FQGNSA. The length of the CDR3 is 15 residues. The CDR3 sequence is CASSLAGGSTYEQYF. The DNA for the CDR3 is TGTGCCAGCAGCTTAGCTGGAGGGAGTACCTACGAGCAGTACTTC.

The chain uses TRBV5-1 and TRBJ2-5; a possible D gene is TRBD2 (6 bases). Germline V lookup: CDR1 SGHRS, CDR2 YFSETQ. V lost 0 bases and J 6 bases, leaving 9 bases between the germline ends. CDR3 size: 13 residues. The CDR3 DNA is TGCGCCAGCAGCTTGGGGGGGGATCAGACCCAGTACTTC. It is translated as CASSLGGDQTQYF.

This CDR3 reads CASSPDTPNTGELFF. Here the CDR3 DNA reads TGTGCCAGCTCACCGGACACCCCGAACACCGGGGAGCTGTTTTTT. The chain links TRBV18 to TRBJ2-2, with a tentative D call TRBD1 (5 bases). The ends were cut back, 3 bases at V and 0 bases at J, with 8 bases in the middle. The V gene's germline CDR1 is KGHSH and CDR2 LQKENI. The CDR3 covers 15 residues. Filled out from reference TRBV18 and TRBJ2-2, the complete variable domain reads NAGVMQNPRHLVRRRGQEARLRCSPMKGHSHVYWYRQLPEEGLKFMVYLQKENIIDESGMPKERFSAEFPKEGPSILRIQQVVRGDSAAYFCASSPDTPNTGELFFGEGSRLTVL.

V usage is TRBV5-1 and J usage is TRBJ1-1, with D possibly being TRBD1 (6 bases). Germline loops: CDR1 SGHRS, CDR2 YFSETQ. Between the trimmed V and J ends, which lost 9 bases and 1 base, there was a span of 13 bases. This CDR3 has 13 amino acids. The CDR3 protein is CATAQGPNTEAFF. CDR3 bases: TGCGCCACTGCACAGGGTCCGAACACTGAAGCTTTCTTT.

The rearrangement uses TRBV13 and TRBJ2-3, with a possible D match to TRBD1 (5 bases). There are 16 residues in the CDR3. CDR1 PRHDT and CDR2 FYEKMQ come from the germline V gene (reference sequence). The germline V and J ends were trimmed by 0 bases and 1 base, with 11 bases remaining between them. CDR3 loop: CASSLGAGWGTDTQYF. The CDR3 DNA reads as TGTGCCAGCAGCTTAGGAGCAGGGTGGGGCACAGATACGCAGTATTTT.

The table lists this clone with a count of one. This rearrangement joins TRBV10-3 to TRBJ2-2; 9 bases are shared with TRBD1. The CDR3 covers 17 residues. Germline loops: CDR1 ENHRY, CDR2 SYGVKD. Trimming took 8 bases from V and 4 from J; bases not matched to a gene: 14. In DNA, the CDR3 is TGTGCCATCCCCAACAAGGATGGGACAGGGCCCACCGGGGAGCTGTTTTTT. Amino acids: CAIPNKDGTGPTGELFF.

In its sample, this clone was seen a few times. The chain uses TRBV2 and TRBJ2-7; 9 nucleotides match TRBD1. J gave up 1 base and V 10 bases, and 11 bases lay outside the gene matches. Germline V gene sequence: CDR1 SNHLY, CDR2 FYNNEI. CDR3 length: 15 amino acids. As DNA, the CDR3 is TGTGCCACCCCTCGGGCCGGGACAGGGTCCTACGAGCAGTACTTC. As protein: CATPRAGTGSYEQYF.

This chain links TRBV4-1 with TRBJ2-1; 7 nucleotides align to TRBD1. CDR1 and CDR2 from the germline V gene are MGHRA and YSYEKL. V gave up 2 bases and J gave up 5 bases; unmatched junction bases: 3. This CDR3 region has 14 residues. The CDR3 here is CASSQHGQDNEQFF. Here the CDR3 DNA reads TGCGCCAGCAGCCAACACGGACAGGACAATGAGCAGTTCTTC.

This chain uses TRBV2 with TRBJ2-2; 9 nucleotides line up with TRBD2. Germline CDR1 SNHLY, CDR2 FYNNEI. V lost 0 bases, J lost 3 bases, and 2 bases stayed unmatched. The CDR3 covers 16 residues. CDR3 in DNA: TGTGCCAGCAGTGAAGCTAGCGGGGGAGACACCGGGGAGCTGTTTTTT. Translating it yields CASSEASGGDTGELFF.

V is TRBV5-1 and J is TRBJ2-3, with 10 bases aligning to TRBD1. This CDR3 has 15 amino acids. V was pared by 3 bases and J by 7 bases, with 8 bases of the junction left unmatched. Germline CDR1 is SGHRS and CDR2 is YFSETQ. The CDR3 loop is CASSSGQGSINTQYF. The DNA for the CDR3 is TGCGCCAGCAGCTCGGGACAGGGGTCTATAAATACGCAGTATTTT.

This chain joins TRBV5-1 and TRBJ1-1, with 7 bases aligning to TRBD1. Trimming at V came to 4 bases and at J to 7 bases, leaving 7 bases not matched to a gene. This CDR3 has 13 residues. Germline V lookup: CDR1 SGHRS, CDR2 YFSETQ. The CDR3, as DNA: TGCGCCAGCAGCGCGGCTTCAGGGGGTGAAGCTTTCTTT. It is translated as CASSAASGGEAFF.

The chain combines TRBV6-1 with TRBJ1-6; TRBD1 is a possible D gene (5 bases). The V end lost 2 bases, the J end lost 15 bases, and 23 bases lay between the germline ends. This CDR3 contains 16 residues. CDR1 and CDR2 (germline): MNHNS, SASEGT. This CDR3 is CASSETSGGTGRFLHF. Written as DNA, the CDR3 is TGTGCCAGCAGTGAAACTAGTGGGGGGACGGGTCGATTCCTCCACTTT.

V and J are TRBV7-8 and TRBJ2-1; 9 nucleotides line up with TRBD2. V lost 5 bases, J lost 0 bases, and 5 bases stayed unmatched. From germline, CDR1 is SGHVS and CDR2 FQNEAQ. The CDR3 loop spans 16 amino acids. The CDR3 DNA reads TGTGCCAGCAGCGCGCTTAGCGGGAGCTCCTACAATGAGCAGTTCTTC. This gives the protein CASSALSGSSYNEQFF.

The rearrangement links TRBV19 to TRBJ1-1; D perhaps matches TRBD1 (5 bases). Trimming took off 1 base at V and 4 bases at J, with 13 bases between the two ends. Looked up from germline, CDR1 is LNHDA and CDR2 is SQIVND (reference sequence). CDR3 length equals 15 residues. The CDR3 loop reads CASSIGQTGGTEAFF. The CDR3 nucleotides are TGTGCCAGTAGTATAGGACAGACCGGTGGCACTGAAGCTTTCTTT.

In its sample, this clone was seen a few times. The chain recombines TRBV10-3 with TRBJ2-5, with D tentatively TRBD1 (6 bases). The CDR3 runs to 15 residues. CDR1 and CDR2 (germline): ENHRY, SYGVKD. V shed 4 bases and J shed 1 base, with 13 bases lying between them. The DNA for the CDR3 is TGTGCCATCAGTGGACTTAGGGGGACCCAAGAGACCCAGTACTTC. Protein: CAISGLRGTQETQYF.

This clone turned up a few times. The chain carries TRBV7-9 and TRBJ1-6, with 8 bases fitting TRBD1. Germline-derived CDR1 and CDR2 are SEHNR and FQNEAQ (reference sequence). There are 16 residues in the CDR3. V lost 4 bases, J lost 10 bases, and 12 bases stayed unmatched. The CDR3 here is CASSSTRQGLGSPLHF. The DNA for the CDR3 is TGTGCCAGCAGCTCCACCCGACAGGGGCTGGGGTCACCCCTCCACTTT.

The chain carries TRBV12-3 or TRBV12-4 and TRBJ1-1; a weak D match, TRBD1 (5 bases). CDR3 length: 12 amino acids. V lost 7 bases to trimming and J lost 5 bases, with 11 bases between them. CDR3 in amino acids: CASTIQGTEAFF. The CDR3 nucleotides are TGTGCCAGCACCATCCAGGGTACTGAAGCTTTCTTT.